This TCR beta chain is drawn from a study of blood T cell repertoires in COVID-19. Study background: Both acute and convalescent COVID-19 samples were obtained from the United States, Italy and Spain. Sources were T cells, B-cell-depleted T cells, or PBMCs; the material itself was cDNA or gDNA.

Germline V gene sequence: CDR1 WSHSY, CDR2 SAAADI. This CDR3 has 14 residues. The germline V and J ends were trimmed by 4 bases and 8 bases, with 17 bases remaining between them. TCRdb's table, derived via immunoSEQ multiplex PCR, lists solely in-frame clones and lacks some. Here the sample spans approximately 180,000 clones, 60% to 80% being singletons. Clinical history reported by participants formed the basis on which cohorts were assigned. Two negative PCRs, clearance, or symptom resolution had been documented for recovered Cohort 3 donors. Sample: PBMCs or T cells enriched from blood (not recorded which). The clonotype was recovered from a woman aged 45 to 65 who had recovered from COVID-19. J is TRBJ1-1 and V is TRBV10-2, with D tentatively TRBD1 (6 bases). CDR3 nucleotide sequence: TGCGCCAGCAGTGTACCCCCACAGGGCGGAGAAGCTTTCTTT. Translating gives CASSVPPQGGEAFF.